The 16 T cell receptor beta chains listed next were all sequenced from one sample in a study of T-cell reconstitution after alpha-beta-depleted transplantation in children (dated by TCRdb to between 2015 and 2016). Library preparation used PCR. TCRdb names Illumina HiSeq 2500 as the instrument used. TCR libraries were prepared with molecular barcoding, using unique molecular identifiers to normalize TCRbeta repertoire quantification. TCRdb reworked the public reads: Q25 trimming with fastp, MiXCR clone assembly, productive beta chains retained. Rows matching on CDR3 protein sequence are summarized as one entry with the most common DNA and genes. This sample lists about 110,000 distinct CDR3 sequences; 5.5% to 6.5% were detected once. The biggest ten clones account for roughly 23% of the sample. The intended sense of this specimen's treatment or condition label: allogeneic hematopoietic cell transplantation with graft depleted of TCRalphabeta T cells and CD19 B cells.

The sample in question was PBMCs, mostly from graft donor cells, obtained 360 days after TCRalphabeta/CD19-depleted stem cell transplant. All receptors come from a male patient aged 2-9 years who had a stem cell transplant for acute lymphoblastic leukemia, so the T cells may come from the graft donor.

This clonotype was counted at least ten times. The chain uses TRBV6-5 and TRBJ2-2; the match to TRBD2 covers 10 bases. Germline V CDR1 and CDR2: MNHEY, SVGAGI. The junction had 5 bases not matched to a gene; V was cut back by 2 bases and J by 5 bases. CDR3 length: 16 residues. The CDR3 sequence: CASSYTAGGRTGELFF. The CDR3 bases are TGTGCCAGCAGTTACACAGCGGGAGGGCGGACCGGGGAGCTGTTTTTT.

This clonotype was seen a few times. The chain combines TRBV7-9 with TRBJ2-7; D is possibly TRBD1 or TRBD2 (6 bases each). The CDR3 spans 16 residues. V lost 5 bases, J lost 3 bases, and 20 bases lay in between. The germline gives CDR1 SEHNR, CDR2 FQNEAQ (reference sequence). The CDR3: CASSPHPGGLFYEQYF. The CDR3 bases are TGTGCCAGCAGCCCCCATCCCGGGGGCTTGTTCTACGAGCAGTACTTC.

CDR3 bases: TGTGCCAGCAGCTTGGCCAATGGGGGATCGGGGTATGGCTACACCTTC. Protein sequence: CASSLANGGSGYGYTF. This rearrangement joins TRBV5-6 to TRBJ1-2, with D perhaps TRBD1 (5 bases). The CDR3 has 16 amino acids. V dropped 0 bases and J dropped 5 bases, with 17 bases sitting between them. Germline V CDR1 and CDR2: SGHDT, YYEEEE. Full variable domain (outside the CDR3, taken from reference TRBV5-6 and TRBJ1-2): DAGVTQSPTHLIKTRGQQVTLRCSPKSGHDTVSWYQQALGQGPQFIFQYYEEEERQRGNFPDRFSGHQFPNYSSELNVNALLLGDSALYLCASSLANGGSGYGYTFGSGTRLTVV.

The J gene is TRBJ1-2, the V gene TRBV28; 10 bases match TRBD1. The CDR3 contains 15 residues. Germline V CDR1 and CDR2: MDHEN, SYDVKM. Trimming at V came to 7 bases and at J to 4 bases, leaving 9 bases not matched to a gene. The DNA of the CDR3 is TGTGCCAGCAACGCCCCGGGACAGGGGAGCTATGGCTACACCTTC. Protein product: CASNAPGQGSYGYTF.

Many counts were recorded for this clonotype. CDR3 sequence reads: CATVDGLVDEQFF. The CDR3 bases are TGTGCCACAGTGGACGGGTTGGTCGATGAGCAGTTCTTC. This chain uses TRBV28 with TRBJ2-1; no reliable D call. V lost 10 bases and J 8 bases, leaving 18 bases between the germline ends. The CDR3 consists of 13 residues. The germline CDR1 and CDR2 sequences are MDHEN and SYDVKM. The full variable domain, with the rest looked up from reference TRBV28 and TRBJ2-1, is DVKVTQSSRYLVKRTGEKVFLECVQDMDHENMFWYRQDPGLGLRLIYFSYDVKMKEKGDIPEGYSVSREKKERFSLILESASTNQTSMYLCATVDGLVDEQFFGPGTRLTVL.

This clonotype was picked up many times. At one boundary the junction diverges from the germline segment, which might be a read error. The CDR3 is CAIREGGAVSRGF. The CDR3 DNA is TGTGCCATCAGGGAAGGAGGCGCGGTCTCACGTGGGTTC. This chain joins TRBV10-3 and TRBJ2-1, with a possible D match to TRBD2 (5 bases). The CDR3 contains 13 residues. Germline CDR1 and CDR2: ENHRY and SYGVKD.

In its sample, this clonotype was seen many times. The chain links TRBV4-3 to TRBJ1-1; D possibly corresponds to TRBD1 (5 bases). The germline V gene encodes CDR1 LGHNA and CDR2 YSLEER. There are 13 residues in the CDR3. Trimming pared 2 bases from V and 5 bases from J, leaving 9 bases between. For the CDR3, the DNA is TGCGCCAGCAGCCAAAGAGGGGCAACTGAAGCTTTCTTT. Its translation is CASSQRGATEAFF.

The CDR3 sequence: CASSEFTLGGWDEQFF. In nucleotides, the CDR3 is TGTGCCAGCAGTGAATTCACATTAGGGGGGTGGGATGAGCAGTTCTTC. The chain combines TRBV25-1 with TRBJ2-1; D possibly uses TRBD1 or TRBD2 (6 bases each). The CDR3 loop spans 16 amino acids. Trimming pared 1 base from V and 8 bases from J, leaving 18 bases between. Germline CDR1 MGHDK, CDR2 SYGVNS.

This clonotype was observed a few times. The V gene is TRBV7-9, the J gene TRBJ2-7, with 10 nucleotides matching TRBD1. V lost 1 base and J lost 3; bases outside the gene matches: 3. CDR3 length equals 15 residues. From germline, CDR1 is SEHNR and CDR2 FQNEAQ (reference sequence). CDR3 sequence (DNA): TGTGCCAGCAGCTTAGGGGGACAGGGGTTCTACGAGCAGTACTTC. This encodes CASSLGGQGFYEQYF. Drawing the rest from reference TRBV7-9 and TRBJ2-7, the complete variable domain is DTGVSQNPRHKITKRGQNVTFRCDPISEHNRLYWYRQTLGQGPEFLTYFQNEAQLEKSRLLSDRFSAERPKGSFSTLEIQRTEQGDSAMYLCASSLGGQGFYEQYFGPGTRLTVT.

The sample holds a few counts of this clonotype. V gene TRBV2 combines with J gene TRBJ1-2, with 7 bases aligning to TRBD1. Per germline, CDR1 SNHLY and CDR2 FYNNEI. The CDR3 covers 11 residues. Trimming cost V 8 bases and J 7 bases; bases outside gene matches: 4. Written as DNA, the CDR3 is TGTGCCAGCCGGGACAGAAGTGGCTACACCTTC. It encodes CASRDRSGYTF.

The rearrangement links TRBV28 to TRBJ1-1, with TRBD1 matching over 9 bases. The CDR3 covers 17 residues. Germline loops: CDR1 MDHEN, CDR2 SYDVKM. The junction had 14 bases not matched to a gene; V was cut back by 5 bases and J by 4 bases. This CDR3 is CASSPRDRELRGTEAFF. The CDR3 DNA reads TGTGCCAGCAGTCCCCGGGACAGGGAGCTCAGGGGCACTGAAGCTTTCTTT.

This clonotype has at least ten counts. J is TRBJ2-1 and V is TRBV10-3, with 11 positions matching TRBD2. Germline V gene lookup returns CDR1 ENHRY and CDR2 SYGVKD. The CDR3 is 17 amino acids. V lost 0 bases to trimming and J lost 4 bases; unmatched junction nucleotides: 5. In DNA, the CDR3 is TGTGCCATCAGTGAGTCTCGAACTAGCGGGGGATACAATGAGCAGTTCTTC. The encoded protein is CAISESRTSGGYNEQFF.

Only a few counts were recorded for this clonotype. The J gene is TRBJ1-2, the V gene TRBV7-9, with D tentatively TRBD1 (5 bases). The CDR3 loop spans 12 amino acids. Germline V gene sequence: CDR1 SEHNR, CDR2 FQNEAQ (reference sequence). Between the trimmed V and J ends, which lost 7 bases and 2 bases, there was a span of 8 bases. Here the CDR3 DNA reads TGTGCCAGCAACCAGGGCAACTATGGCTACACCTTC. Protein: CASNQGNYGYTF.

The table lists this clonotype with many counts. The CDR3, as DNA: TGTGCCAGCAGTTCCCCTCAGGGTCAAGAGACCCAGTACTTC. This translates into CASSSPQGQETQYF. The genes are TRBV12-3 or TRBV12-4 and TRBJ2-5; tentative D call: TRBD1 (5 bases). The CDR3 covers 14 residues. The V gene lost 4 bases and the J gene lost 2 bases, with 11 bases spanning the gap.

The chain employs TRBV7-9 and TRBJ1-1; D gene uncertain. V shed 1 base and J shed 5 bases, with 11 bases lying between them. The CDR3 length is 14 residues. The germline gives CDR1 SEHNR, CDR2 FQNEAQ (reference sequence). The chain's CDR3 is CASSLGGIRTEAFF. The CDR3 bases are TGTGCCAGCAGCTTAGGAGGGATAAGAACTGAAGCTTTCTTT.

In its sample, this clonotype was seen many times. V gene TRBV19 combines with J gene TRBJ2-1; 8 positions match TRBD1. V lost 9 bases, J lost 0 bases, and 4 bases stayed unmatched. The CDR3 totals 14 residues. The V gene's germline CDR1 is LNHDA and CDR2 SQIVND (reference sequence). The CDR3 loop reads CASYGQGSYNEQFF. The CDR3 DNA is TGTGCCAGCTACGGACAGGGCTCCTACAATGAGCAGTTCTTC.